One sample yielded the 16 T cell receptor beta chains listed below, sequenced in a study of monozygotic twins with inflammatory bowel disease. For each CDR3 protein, TCRdb gives one entry from its re-call of the 5' RACE reads, without DNA. The repertoire table contains about 450,000 distinct CDR3 sequences. Sample: blood. The receptor source for this set is a human donor with ulcerative colitis or Crohn's disease, or a healthy co-twin of an affected twin (not recorded which).

The chain uses TRBV5-5 and TRBJ2-2; TCRdb reports TRBD1, a call that lacks DNA to check it against. Germline V lookup: CDR1 SGHKS, CDR2 YYEKEE (reference sequence). This CDR3 is 15 amino acids long. CDR3 region: CASSLVSGGTGELFF.

The chain has TRBV12-3 or TRBV12-4 and TRBJ1-2. The CDR3 has 15 residues. The CDR3 reads CASSSHGRQYYGYTF.

V is TRBV5-4 and J is TRBJ2-2; TCRdb calls TRBD1, which cannot be checked without DNA. CDR3 length: 13 amino acids. Germline CDR1 SGHNT, CDR2 YYREEE (reference sequence). CDR3 region: CASSGWGAGELFF. The full variable domain, rest sourced from reference TRBV5-4 and TRBJ2-2, is ETGVTQSPTHLIKTRGQQVTLRCSSQSGHNTVSWYQQALGQGPQFIFQYYREEENGRGNFPPRFSGLQFPNYSSELNVNALELDDSALYLCASSGWGAGELFFGEGSRLTVL.

The gene calls are TRBV5-1 and TRBJ2-2; TCRdb calls TRBD1, which cannot be checked without DNA. This CDR3 has 16 amino acids. Germline V CDR1 and CDR2: SGHRS, YFSETQ. The chain's CDR3 is CASSLAAGVDTGELFF. Together with reference TRBV5-1 and TRBJ2-2, the CDR3 gives the full variable domain: KAGVTQTPRYLIKTRGQQVTLSCSPISGHRSVSWYQQTPGQGLQFLFEYFSETQRNKGNFPGRFSGRQFSNSRSEMNVSTLELGDSALYLCASSLAAGVDTGELFFGEGSRLTVL.

The gene calls are TRBV6-2 or TRBV6-3 and TRBJ2-1; there is no DNA to check the TCRdb D call of TRBD2. Germline V lookup: CDR1 MNHEY, CDR2 SVGEGT. CDR3 length equals 13 residues. Here the CDR3 reads CASSYRDPRSQFF.

The chain is built from TRBV30 and TRBJ2-1; checking the TCRdb D call of TRBD1 is not possible without DNA. Germline CDR1 is GTSNPN and CDR2 is SVGIG (reference sequence). The CDR3 runs to 14 residues. This CDR3 reads CAWSVRGKYNEQFF. Full variable domain (missing parts from reference TRBV30 and TRBJ2-1): SQTIHQWPATLVQPVGSPLSLECTVEGTSNPNLYWYRQAAGRGLQLLFYSVGIGQISSEVPQNLSASRPQDRQFILSSKKLLLSDSGFYLCAWSVRGKYNEQFFGPGTRLTVL.

The J gene is TRBJ2-7, the V gene TRBV28; the D call from TCRdb, TRBD2, cannot be confirmed without DNA. This CDR3 has 19 amino acids. Per germline, CDR1 MDHEN and CDR2 SYDVKM. The CDR3: CASSSTSPGTSGPAYEQYF.

V gene TRBV28 combines with J gene TRBJ2-6. This CDR3 region has 14 residues. Per germline, CDR1 MDHEN and CDR2 SYDVKM. The CDR3 is CASSMKVGANVLTF.

The chain joins TRBV7-9 to TRBJ2-4. The germline gives CDR1 SEHNR, CDR2 FQNEAQ (reference sequence). CDR3 size: 16 residues. CDR3 sequence: CASSLVSGSAKNIQYF.

The chain carries TRBV2 and TRBJ2-1; TCRdb outputs TRBD2, but without DNA this stays unchecked. Germline CDR1 SNHLY, CDR2 FYNNEI. The CDR3 length is 14 residues. CDR3 protein: CASSDSSGLNEQFF.

The genes are TRBV3-1 and TRBJ1-5. CDR1 and CDR2 (germline): LGHDT, YNNKEL (reference sequence). CDR3 size: 13 residues. This CDR3 is CASSQEMNQPQHF.

This chain connects TRBV5-1 to TRBJ2-2; TCRdb returns TRBD2, unconfirmable since there is no DNA. CDR3 size: 15 residues. In germline, CDR1 is SGHRS, CDR2 YFSETQ. The CDR3 reads CASSFQGPPTGELFF.

The chain combines TRBV12-3 or TRBV12-4 with TRBJ1-2; TCRdb picks TRBD1, but there is no DNA to check that call. The CDR3 length is 15 residues. CDR3 amino acids: CASSSGTGVWDGYTF.

The chain uses TRBV9 and TRBJ2-3; TCRdb's D call, TRBD2, is unchecked because there is no DNA. In germline, CDR1 is SGDLS, CDR2 YYNGEE. The CDR3 has 16 amino acids. The chain's CDR3 is CASSVDDYTSTDTQYF. The entire variable domain, with the rest obtained from reference TRBV9 and TRBJ2-3, is as follows: DSGVTQTPKHLITATGQRVTLRCSPRSGDLSVYWYQQSLDQGLQFLIQYYNGEERAKGNILERFSAQQFPDLHSELNLSSLELGDSALYFCASSVDDYTSTDTQYFGPGTRLTVL.

The J gene is TRBJ1-1, the V gene TRBV6-1; TCRdb gives TRBD1 as the D gene, but with no DNA this cannot be confirmed. CDR3 size: 16 residues. Germline CDR1 MNHNS, CDR2 SASEGT. The CDR3 sequence: CASSPTGQGRSTEAFF.

The chain carries TRBV6-5 and TRBJ1-2; TCRdb outputs TRBD1, but without DNA this stays unchecked. The CDR3 extends over 13 amino acids. Germline V gene data show CDR1 as MNHEY and CDR2 as SVGAGI. The CDR3 sequence is CASLTRGAHGYTF.